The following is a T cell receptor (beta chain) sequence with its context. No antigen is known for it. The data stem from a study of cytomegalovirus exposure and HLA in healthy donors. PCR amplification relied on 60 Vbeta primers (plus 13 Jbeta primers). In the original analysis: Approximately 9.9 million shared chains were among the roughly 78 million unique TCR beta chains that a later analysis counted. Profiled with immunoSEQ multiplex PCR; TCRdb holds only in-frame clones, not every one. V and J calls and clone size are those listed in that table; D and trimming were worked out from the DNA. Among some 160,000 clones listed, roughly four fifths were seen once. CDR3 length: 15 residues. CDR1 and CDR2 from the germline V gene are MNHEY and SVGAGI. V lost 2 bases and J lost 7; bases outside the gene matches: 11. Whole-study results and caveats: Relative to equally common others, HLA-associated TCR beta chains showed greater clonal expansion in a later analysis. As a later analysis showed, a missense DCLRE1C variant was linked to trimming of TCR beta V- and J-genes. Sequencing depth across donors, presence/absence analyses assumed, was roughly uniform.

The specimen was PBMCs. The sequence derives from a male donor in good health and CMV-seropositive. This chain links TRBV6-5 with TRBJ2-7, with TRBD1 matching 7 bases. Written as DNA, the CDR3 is TGTGCCAGCAGTTACATAAGGGACAGTATCGTGGAGCAGTACTTC. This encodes CASSYIRDSIVEQYF.